This entry features one TCR beta chain sequence. Per the study methods: The assay estimated nucleated cells by amplifying reference gene primers. Assay: immunoSEQ multiplex PCR; the TCRdb copy retains only in-frame clones and omits some. The DNA gave D and trimming, while V, J and clone size come from that table. The sample holds around 200,000 clones, about 87% seen once. This sample was included in a study of blood T cell repertoires in COVID-19. Across the study: Italy, Spain and the United States were the sources of the convalescent and acute COVID-19 samples. PBMCs, B-cell-depleted T cells, or T cells provided the cDNA or gDNA that made up the material.

The clonotype comes from a man in his forties with active or convalescent COVID-19. Source material: peripheral blood.

CDR3 in amino acids: CASSLIGDEQFF. CDR3 bases: TGTGCCAGCAGCTTAATCGGGGATGAGCAGTTCTTC. The J gene is TRBJ2-1, the V gene TRBV7-3; TRBD2 is a possible D gene (5 bases). The CDR3 has 12 residues. Germline-derived CDR1 and CDR2 are SGHTA and FQGTGA. Trimming stripped 1 base from V and 8 bases from J, with 6 bases between.